One sample yielded the 5 T cell receptor beta chains listed below, sequenced in a study of Ad26.COV2.S vaccination and SARS-CoV-2 variants. Treatment noted: about 20 received Ad26.COV2.S at low or high dose, single or two shots; 5 received placebo; per-sample allocation not given. Repertoires come from day 63 after the first vaccine or placebo injection. TCRdb's copy holds only in-frame clones and misses some; the assay was immunoSEQ multiplex PCR. Here the sample spans approximately 240,000 clones, around 89% being singletons. The sequencing used peripheral blood, collected in a trial of Ad26.COV2.S vaccine versus placebo. The receptors stem from a person between 18 and 60 years old who received the Ad26.COV2.S COVID-19 vaccine or a placebo.

This clone was counted only a few times. The rearrangement links TRBV7-2 to TRBJ2-7; tentatively, D is TRBD2 (5 bases). The germline V gene encodes CDR1 SGHTA and CDR2 FQGNSA. This CDR3 has 13 amino acids. V was shortened by 4 bases and J by 7 bases, with 14 bases between the two germline ends. The CDR3: CASSSSAPGEQYF. CDR3 coding DNA: TGTGCCAGCAGCTCATCCGCCCCGGGGGAGCAGTACTTC.

The V gene is TRBV28, the J gene TRBJ1-2; 7 nucleotides align to TRBD1. The CDR3 has 16 residues. Germline V gene data show CDR1 as MDHEN and CDR2 as SYDVKM. After removal of 2 bases from V and 6 bases from J, the junction contained 12 bases not matched to a gene. The CDR3 DNA reads as TGTGCCAGCAGTTTACCCATATCAGGGGGAGGGAATGGCTACACCTTC. Amino acids: CASSLPISGGGNGYTF.

The chain carries TRBV10-3 and TRBJ2-7; either TRBD1 or TRBD2 may supply D (6 bases each). The germline gives CDR1 ENHRY, CDR2 SYGVKD. V lost 4 bases and J 2 bases, leaving 15 bases between the germline ends. The CDR3 is made up of 15 amino acids. DNA for the CDR3: TGTGCCATCAGTGGGGGGGACCGGGGGCCCTACGAGCAGTACTTC. This translates into CAISGGDRGPYEQYF.

J is TRBJ2-1 and V is TRBV7-9; D remains ambiguous. This CDR3 contains 12 residues. Germline CDR1 reads SEHNR; CDR2 reads FQNEAQ (reference sequence). V dropped 1 base and J dropped 14 bases, with 12 bases sitting between them. The CDR3, as DNA: TGTGCCAGCAGCTTAGAATCGAGAATGGAGTTCTTC. This translates into CASSLESRMEFF.

This clone was seen a handful of times. CDR3 sequence (DNA): TGTGCCAGCAGACCCGGGACTAGCGGGAGGGACGAGCAGTACTTC. Protein: CASRPGTSGRDEQYF. The gene calls are TRBV28 and TRBJ2-7; 16 nucleotides line up with TRBD2. This CDR3 has 15 amino acids. The V gene end was trimmed by 6 bases and the J gene end by 5 bases; junction bases not matched to a gene: 4. Germline CDR1 and CDR2: MDHEN and SYDVKM.